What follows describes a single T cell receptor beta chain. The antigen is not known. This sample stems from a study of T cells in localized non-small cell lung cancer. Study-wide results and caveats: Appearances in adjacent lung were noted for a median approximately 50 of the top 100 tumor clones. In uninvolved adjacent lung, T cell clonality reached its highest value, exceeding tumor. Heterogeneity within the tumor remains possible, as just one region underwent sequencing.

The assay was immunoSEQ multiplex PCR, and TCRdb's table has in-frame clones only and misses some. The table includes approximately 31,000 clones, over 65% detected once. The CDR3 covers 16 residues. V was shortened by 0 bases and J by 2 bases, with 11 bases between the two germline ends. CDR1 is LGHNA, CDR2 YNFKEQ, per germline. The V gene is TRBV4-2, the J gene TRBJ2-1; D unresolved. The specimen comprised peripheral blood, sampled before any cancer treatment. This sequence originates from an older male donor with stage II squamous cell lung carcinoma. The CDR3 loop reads CASSQETGRTYNEQFF. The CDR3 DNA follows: TGTGCCAGCAGCCAAGAAACGGGTAGGACCTACAATGAGCAGTTCTTC.